A selection of T cell receptor beta chains follows, all from one sample in a study of shared clonotypes between healthy human individuals. Libraries were prepared by immunoSEQ multiplex PCR; TCRdb keeps only in-frame clonotypes and omits some of them. The sample contains about 2.1 million clones, 93% of which appear only once. The sequencing input was naive CD8+ T cells from PBMCs. These receptors all come from a young man in good health. Some clones in this sample may be carry-over from other donors' samples. The CDR3 runs from the conserved cysteine through the conserved F or W. Each record gives: D gene, J gene, clone size, V gene, CDR3 protein, CDR3 DNA. A D gene is named only where the DNA matches it firmly. Size is omitted from some rows. Given values are once, few, many or a class for expanded clones.

TRBD1 TRBJ2-7 . TRBV7-9 CASSPGTVGAYEQYF TGTGCCAGCAGCCCTGGGACAGTGGGAGCCTACGAGCAGTACTTC
TRBD2 TRBJ2-1 . TRBV28 CASSTTSGSYNEQFF TGTGCCAGCAGTACAACTAGCGGGAGTTACAATGAGCAGTTCTTC
TRBD2 TRBJ2-1 . TRBV11-2 CASSSGTSSYNEQFF TGTGCCAGCAGCTCCGGGACTAGCTCCTACAATGAGCAGTTCTTC
. TRBJ2-7 . TRBV30 CAWSLLDSGEQYF TGTGCCTGGAGCCTTTTGGATTCGGGCGAGCAGTACTTC
. TRBJ1-2 . TRBV9 CTSSVGGGPREDGYTF TGTACCAGCAGCGTAGGCGGGGGTCCAAGGGAGGATGGCTACACCTTC
. TRBJ1-3 . TRBV28 CASSLYGSGNTIYF TGTGCCAGCAGTTTATATGGGTCTGGAAACACCATATATTTT
. TRBJ2-7 . TRBV4-2 CASSHPQATNEQYF TGTGCCAGCAGCCACCCCCAGGCGACAAACGAGCAGTACTTC
TRBD1 TRBJ1-1 . TRBV27 CASSFGGGNTEAFF TGTGCCAGCAGTTTTGGAGGGGGCAACACTGAAGCTTTCTTT
. TRBJ1-2 . TRBV5-4 CASSSRGGTDLWWAGYTF TGTGCCAGCAGCTCGCGAGGAGGGACGGATCTATGGTGGGCGGGCTACACCTTC
. TRBJ2-5 . TRBV28 CASSSPLGNRETQYF TGTGCCAGCAGTTCCCCCCTCGGGAATAGGGAGACCCAGTACTTC
. TRBJ2-1 . TRBV9 CASSVGVASNEQFF TGTGCCAGCAGCGTAGGAGTAGCGAGCAATGAGCAGTTCTTC
. TRBJ2-7 . TRBV6-1 CASSEMGVGRVYEQYF TGTGCCAGCAGTGAAATGGGGGTGGGCAGGGTCTACGAGCAGTACTTC
. TRBJ1-5 . TRBV27 CASSFRASNQPQHF TGTGCCAGCAGTTTCAGGGCCTCTAATCAGCCCCAGCATTTT
. TRBJ2-2 . TRBV30 CAWRPENTGELFF TGTGCCTGGAGACCGGAGAACACCGGGGAGCTGTTTTTT
. TRBJ2-1 . TRBV11-2 CASSLSAGEYNEQFF TGTGCCAGCAGCTTATCTGCCGGGGAGTACAATGAGCAGTTCTTC
. TRBJ2-4 . TRBV5-4 CASSLRSSNIQYF TGTGCCAGCAGCCTGCGGAGTAGCAACATTCAGTACTTC
TRBD2 TRBJ2-3 . TRBV28 CASSFRLAGVEDTQYF TGTGCCAGCAGTTTTCGACTAGCGGGAGTAGAAGATACGCAGTATTTT
TRBD2 TRBJ2-7 . TRBV5-1 CASSPGSGSYEQYF TGCGCCAGCAGCCCGGGTAGCGGGAGCTACGAGCAGTACTTC
TRBD2 TRBJ2-5 . TRBV14 CASSQDPSGGGTQYF TGTGCCAGCAGCCAAGACCCTAGCGGGGGAGGGACCCAGTACTTC
. TRBJ2-6 . TRBV9 CASSVSGERANVLTF TGTGCCAGCAGCGTCTCAGGGGAAAGGGCCAACGTCCTGACTTTC
TRBD2 TRBJ2-3 . TRBV7-8 CASSLVASGRSTDTQYF TGTGCCAGCAGCTTAGTGGCTAGCGGGCGTAGCACAGATACGCAGTATTTT
. TRBJ2-6 . TRBV4-1 CASSPGRDSGANVLTF TGCGCCAGCAGCCCCGGACGGGACTCTGGGGCCAACGTCCTGACTTTC
TRBD1 TRBJ1-5 . TRBV19 CASVGQGIRQPQHF TGTGCCAGTGTAGGACAGGGGATCCGGCAGCCCCAGCATTTT
. TRBJ2-1 . TRBV7-3 CASSLPGDGTYNEQFF TGTGCCAGCAGCTTACCTGGGGACGGCACCTACAATGAGCAGTTCTTC
TRBD2 TRBJ2-1 . TRBV11-1 CASSLGLASHNEQFF TGTGCCAGCAGCCTCGGACTAGCTTCCCACAATGAGCAGTTCTTC
. TRBJ2-7 . TRBV27 CASSDPNRVHEQYF TGTGCCAGCAGTGACCCCAACAGGGTACACGAGCAGTACTTC
. TRBJ2-7 . TRBV29-1 CSVTLWGGEQYF TGCAGCGTCACCCTTTGGGGCGGTGAGCAGTACTTC
TRBD1 TRBJ2-1 . TRBV9 CASSRDRANEQFF TGTGCCAGCAGTAGGGACAGGGCGAATGAGCAGTTCTTC
TRBD2 TRBJ2-1 . TRBV28 CASSTRHSGRAGYNEQFF TGTGCCAGCAGCACCCGACATAGCGGGAGGGCCGGCTACAATGAGCAGTTCTTC
. TRBJ2-5 once TRBV2 CASSELGDGGQETQYF TGTGCCAGCAGTGAATTGGGAGATGGGGGCCAAGAGACCCAGTACTTC
TRBD2 TRBJ2-3 . TRBV4-1 CASSPPGRESPLSTDTQYF TGCGCCAGCAGCCCCCCGGGGCGGGAGTCACCTCTCAGCACAGATACGCAGTATTTT
TRBD1 TRBJ2-7 . TRBV5-6 CASSPRQGHEQYF TGTGCCAGCAGCCCCCGACAGGGCCACGAGCAGTACTTC
. TRBJ2-2 once TRBV7-9 CASSPPTGELFF TGTGCCAGCAGCCCACCCACCGGGGAGCTGTTTTTT
TRBD1 TRBJ2-1 . TRBV12-5 CASAPTGNYNEQFF TGTGCTAGTGCCCCGACAGGGAATTACAATGAGCAGTTCTTC
. TRBJ2-3 . TRBV2 CASSESRAISTDTQYF TGTGCCAGCAGTGAATCTAGGGCAATAAGCACAGATACGCAGTATTTT
. TRBJ2-1 . TRBV15 CATSRGWDNEQFF TGTGCCACCAGCAGGGGCTGGGACAATGAGCAGTTCTTC
. TRBJ1-5 . TRBV6-1 CASSERGPFSNQPQHF TGTGCCAGCAGTGAAAGGGGACCCTTTAGCAATCAGCCCCAGCATTTT
TRBD1 TRBJ1-5 . TRBV4-1 CASSQPGQLNQPQHF TGCGCCAGCAGCCAACCGGGACAGCTCAATCAGCCCCAGCATTTT
. TRBJ1-2 . TRBV27 CASSSGRAYGYTF TGTGCCAGCAGTTCGGGACGGGCATATGGCTACACCTTC
TRBD2 TRBJ2-3 . TRBV15 CATSRDGLGYPDTQYF TGTGCCACCAGCAGAGACGGACTAGGGTACCCAGATACGCAGTATTTT
TRBD1 TRBJ2-1 . TRBV9 CASSVEQGAVDEQFF TGTGCCAGCAGCGTAGAACAGGGGGCGGTTGATGAGCAGTTCTTC
. TRBJ2-7 . TRBV2 CASFRGLAYEQYF TGTGCCAGCTTCCGGGGACTTGCCTACGAGCAGTACTTC
. TRBJ1-1 . TRBV6-5 CASSYGYVNTEAFF TGTGCCAGCAGTTACGGATATGTGAACACTGAAGCTTTCTTT
. TRBJ2-5 . TRBV27 CASAIRAPQETQYF TGTGCCAGCGCCATCAGGGCCCCCCAAGAGACCCAGTACTTC
. TRBJ1-1 . TRBV19 CASGEMGDTEAFF TGTGCCAGTGGGGAGATGGGGGACACTGAAGCTTTCTTT
. TRBJ2-3 . TRBV6-5 CASSSIGYTDTQYF TGTGCCAGCAGCTCTATCGGGTACACAGATACGCAGTATTTT
. TRBJ2-7 . TRBV28 CASSPPWDGDSYEQYF TGTGCCAGCAGTCCCCCCTGGGACGGGGACTCCTACGAGCAGTACTTC
TRBD2 TRBJ2-7 . TRBV29-1 CSVWSSGTKALYEQYF TGCAGCGTTTGGTCTAGCGGAACCAAGGCCCTCTACGAGCAGTACTTC
. TRBJ2-7 . TRBV25-1 CASSEFPSYEQYF TGTGCCAGCAGTGAATTCCCCTCCTACGAGCAGTACTTC
TRBD2 TRBJ2-2 once TRBV19 CASSPRTSGSLTGELFF TGTGCCAGTAGTCCACGGACTAGCGGGAGCCTCACCGGGGAGCTGTTTTTT
. TRBJ2-7 . TRBV27 CASSLSRHYEQYF TGTGCCAGCAGTTTATCGCGACACTACGAGCAGTACTTC
TRBD2 TRBJ2-7 once TRBV19 CASSMTSGAYEQYF TGTGCCAGTAGTATGACTAGCGGGGCCTACGAGCAGTACTTC
. TRBJ2-7 . TRBV27 CASSLRTGYEQYF TGTGCCAGCAGTTTGAGGACCGGATACGAGCAGTACTTC
TRBD2 TRBJ2-7 . TRBV27 CASSGQSGRASGQYF TGTGCCAGCAGCGGCCAGAGCGGGAGGGCCTCAGGGCAGTACTTC
. TRBJ2-2 . TRBV10-3 CAIPSEGNIANTGELFF TGTGCCATCCCTTCCGAGGGGAACATAGCGAACACCGGGGAGCTGTTTTTT
TRBD2 TRBJ2-1 . TRBV27 CATAGLADYNEQFF TGTGCCACCGCGGGCCTAGCGGACTACAATGAGCAGTTCTTC
. TRBJ2-1 once TRBV7-2 CASSLLRTEQFF TGTGCCAGCAGCTTACTTCGGACAGAGCAGTTCTTC